The T cell receptor (beta chain) described here comes from a study of T cells in Graves' hyperthyroidism and ophthalmopathy. Findings and limits, study-wide: Median prediction lead before ophthalmopathy onset was 6.5 to 7 months with the model.

Researchers took RNA transcripts and amplified the TCR beta CDR3 regions from them. In the first-round RT-PCR of the TCR CDR3, the HTBI primer set was used. Via MiXCR, TCRdb re-called the multiplex PCR reads, giving one row per CDR3 protein. The sample includes roughly 290,000 distinct CDR3 sequences, roughly 13% of them seen just once. V lost 6 bases and J 0 bases, leaving 12 bases between the germline ends. This CDR3 spans 15 amino acids. CDR1 and CDR2 from the germline V gene are MNHNS and SASEGT. This clonotype came up many times. Its antigen is as yet unknown. Diagnoses were made from clinical symptoms, serum measures (thyroxine and TRAb), thyroid ultrasound and orbital computed tomography.

Sequencing used blood. The chain employs TRBV6-1 and TRBJ2-1; D ambiguous. This TCR came from a woman aged 40 to 50 with Graves' hyperthyroidism. CDR3: CASRLTYFSYNEQFF. CDR3 DNA: TGTGCCAGCAGGCTGACTTATTTCTCCTACAATGAGCAGTTCTTC.